This record concerns one T cell receptor beta chain sequence. V was clipped by 0 bases and J by 2 bases, with 10 bases between them. Germline lookup yields CDR1 MNHEY and CDR2 SVGAGI. The CDR3 totals 15 residues. The data belong to a study of shared T cell receptors in the human thymus. Here immunoSEQ multiplex PCR was the method, and the copy in TCRdb shows in-frame clones only, minus some. The sample records hundreds of thousands of clones, 80% to 90% being singletons. These data were also filed under a second study, of human thymus T cells. This second report adds: The donors were infants in Finland with congenital heart defects, otherwise immunologically healthy. Corrective heart surgery yielded the resections from which the thymus tissue came. The related literature has documented a marked overlap of thymic repertoires among unrelated individuals.

The sample was thymocytes. The clonotype originates from a girl under three years old with a congenital heart defect. The chain joins TRBV6-5 to TRBJ1-2; D call uncertain. The CDR3 spells CASSYSRGANYGYTF. The CDR3, as DNA: TGTGCCAGCAGTTACTCGAGAGGAGCAAACTATGGCTACACCTTC.